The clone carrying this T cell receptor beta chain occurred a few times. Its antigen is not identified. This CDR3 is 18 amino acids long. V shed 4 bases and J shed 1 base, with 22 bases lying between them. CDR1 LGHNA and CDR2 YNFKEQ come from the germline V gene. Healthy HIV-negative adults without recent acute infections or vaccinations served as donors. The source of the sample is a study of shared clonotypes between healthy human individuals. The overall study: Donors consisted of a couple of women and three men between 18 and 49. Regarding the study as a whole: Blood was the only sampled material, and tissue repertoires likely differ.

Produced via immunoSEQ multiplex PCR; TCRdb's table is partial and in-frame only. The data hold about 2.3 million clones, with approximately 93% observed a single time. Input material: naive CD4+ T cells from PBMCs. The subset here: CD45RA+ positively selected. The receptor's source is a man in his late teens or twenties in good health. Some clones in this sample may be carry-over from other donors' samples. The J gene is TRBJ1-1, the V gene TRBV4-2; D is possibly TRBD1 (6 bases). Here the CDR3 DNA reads TGTGCCAGCAGCCCCGAACCGGGACACGGCGTCAGGAACACTGAAGCTTTCTTT. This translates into CASSPEPGHGVRNTEAFF.